A selection of T cell receptor beta chains follows, all from one sample in a study of CD8+CD57+ T cells in acquired aplastic anemia. TCRdb recomputed calls from the reads with MiXCR, one row per CDR3 protein. The repertoire holds about 150,000 distinct CDR3 sequences, with about 50% as singletons. Sequenced sample: sorted CD4+, CD8+, or CD8+CD57+ T cells (not recorded which) from PBMCs. These receptor sequences come from a human donor with aplastic anemia. The CDR3 runs from the conserved cysteine through the conserved F or W. Each record gives: CDR3 protein, CDR3 DNA, CDR3 length, V gene, D gene, clone size, J gene. D genes are given only for firm matches. The size of a clone is reported for some rows only, either as once, few or many, or as a class for expanded clones.

CASSEVDQFF TGTGCCAGCAGTGAGGTGGATCAGTTCTTC 10 TRBV2 NA many TRBJ2-1
CATRGQDQPQHF TGTGCCACCAGGGGGCAGGACCAGCCCCAGCATTTT 12 TRBV10-3 TRBD1 once TRBJ1-5
CASSHLGTSGGLTTSTDTQYF TGTGCCAGCAGCCACCTTGGGACTAGCGGGGGGCTTACGACTAGCACAGATACGCAGTATTTT 21 TRBV12-3/TRBV12-4 TRBD2 NA TRBJ2-3
CASSPGGEGTGNTIYF TGTGCCAGCAGCCCAGGTGGGGAAGGCACTGGAAACACCATATATTTT 16 TRBV9 NA many TRBJ1-3
CASSLGQQNYEQYF TGTGCCAGCAGCTTAGGACAGCAAAACTACGAGCAGTACTTC 14 TRBV7-9 NA NA TRBJ2-7
CASSLASSLSSYNEQFF TGTGCCAGCAGCTTAGCGAGTTCTTTAAGCTCCTACAATGAGCAGTTCTTC 17 TRBV11-1 NA many TRBJ2-1
CSASPYTF TGCAGTGCTTCTCCCTACACCTTC 8 TRBV20-1 NA many TRBJ1-2
CASSVDAANTGELFF TGTGCCAGCAGCGTGGACGCGGCGAACACCGGGGAGCTGTTTTTT 15 TRBV9 NA many TRBJ2-2
CASSRAGSNQPQHF TGTGCCAGTAGCCGAGCAGGTTCCAATCAGCCCCAGCATTTT 14 TRBV19 NA NA TRBJ1-5
CASSQGGLTTGELFF TGCGCCAGCAGCCAAGGGGGCCTGACCACCGGGGAGCTGTTTTTT 15 TRBV4-1 NA many TRBJ2-2
CASSYDRVGLRSYGYTF TGTGCCAGCAGTTACGACAGGGTTGGTCTTAGAAGCTATGGCTACACCTTC 17 TRBV7-6 TRBD1 NA TRBJ1-2
CAISERGRRAGELFF TGTGCCATCAGTGAAAGAGGGAGACGGGCCGGGGAGCTGTTTTTT 15 TRBV10-3 NA NA TRBJ2-2
CASSDSGDSAYEQCF TGTGCCAGCAGCGATTCAGGGGATTCGGCCTACGAGCAGTGCTTC 15 TRBV5-6 NA NA TRBJ2-7
CASSQDGRQGQYF TGCGCCAGCAGCCAAGATGGTAGGCAGGGTCAGTACTTC 13 TRBV4-3 NA many TRBJ2-7
CSASSTDSGVNSPLHF TGCAGTGCTAGCTCCACCGACTCAGGGGTTAATTCACCCCTCCACTTT 16 TRBV20-1 NA many TRBJ1-6
CATSGGGHEQYF TGTGCCACCAGTGGGGGGGGCCACGAGCAGTACTTC 12 TRBV24-1 NA many TRBJ2-7
CATSRLGTDTQYF TGTGCCACCAGCAGACTGGGCACAGATACGCAGTATTTT 13 TRBV15 NA many TRBJ2-3
CASSIPGVIYEQYF TGTGCCAGTAGTATCCCAGGGGTTATCTACGAGCAGTACTTC 14 TRBV19 NA NA TRBJ2-7
CASSLVPTRENTEAFF TGTGCCAGCAGCTTGGTTCCCACCCGCGAGAACACTGAAGCTTTCTTT 16 TRBV11-1 NA NA TRBJ1-1
CATSTGYYEQFF TGTGCCACCAGCACTGGCTACTACGAGCAGTTCTTC 12 TRBV15 NA NA TRBJ2-1
CASSDRGMDDEQFF TGTGCCAGCAGTGACCGGGGAATGGACGATGAGCAGTTCTTC 14 TRBV2 NA few TRBJ2-1
CASSDRGTEAFF TGTGCCAGCAGCGACAGGGGCACTGAAGCTTTCTTT 12 TRBV9 TRBD1 many TRBJ1-1
CASSRDSSGNTIYF TGTGCCAGCAGCCGCGACAGCTCTGGAAACACCATATATTTT 14 TRBV7-3 NA NA TRBJ1-3
CASSLVPGAEDEQFF TGCGCCAGCAGCTTGGTTCCGGGGGCCGAAGATGAGCAGTTCTTC 15 TRBV5-1 NA many TRBJ2-1
CASSPPDRLQETQYF TGTGCCAGCAGCCCACCGGACAGGCTACAAGAGACCCAGTACTTC 15 TRBV7-8 TRBD1 NA TRBJ2-5
CSARVSGTSGGPQETQYF TGCAGTGCTAGAGTGAGCGGGACTAGCGGGGGACCCCAAGAGACCCAGTACTTC 18 TRBV20-1 TRBD2 many TRBJ2-5
CVNNGLAGHSTDTQYF TGTGTCAACAACGGACTAGCGGGCCACAGCACAGATACGCAGTATTTT 16 TRBV13 TRBD2 few TRBJ2-3
CASSLTGTAQETQYF TGTGCCAGCAGCTTAACGGGGACAGCCCAAGAGACCCAGTACTTC 15 TRBV7-3 TRBD1 NA TRBJ2-5
CASSLSTDNSPLHF TGTGCCAGCAGCTTATCGACAGATAATTCACCCCTCCACTTT 14 TRBV7-9 NA few TRBJ1-6
CASSPSGGIQETQYF TGTGCCAGCAGCCCTAGCGGGGGAATCCAAGAGACCCAGTACTTC 15 TRBV9 TRBD2 many TRBJ2-5
CATSRVRDGELFF TGTGCCACCAGCAGAGTTCGGGACGGGGAGCTGTTTTTT 13 TRBV15 NA few TRBJ2-2
CATSDLQMETQYF TGTGCCACCAGTGATTTGCAAATGGAGACCCAGTACTTC 13 TRBV24-1 NA few TRBJ2-5
CAISETTSEPQHF TGTGCCATCAGTGAGACTACTAGTGAGCCCCAGCATTTT 13 TRBV10-3 NA NA TRBJ1-5
CASSEARPVGLPEAFF TGTGCCAGCAGTGAAGCGCGACCCGTGGGCCTACCTGAAGCTTTCTTT 16 TRBV2 NA many TRBJ1-1
CASGQGAGAEAFF TGTGCCAGCGGACAGGGGGCAGGGGCTGAAGCTTTCTTT 13 TRBV6-1 TRBD1 NA TRBJ1-1
CASSDSIGGDEQFF TGTGCCAGCAGTGACTCGATAGGCGGAGATGAGCAGTTCTTC 14 TRBV6-4 NA NA TRBJ2-1
CASSVSNYGYTF TGTGCCAGTAGTGTCAGTAACTATGGCTACACCTTC 12 TRBV19 NA NA TRBJ1-2
CASSYREGQYF TGTGCCAGCAGCTATCGAGAAGGGCAGTACTTC 11 TRBV12-3/TRBV12-4 NA NA TRBJ2-7
CARRREDRLNEAFF TGTGCCAGACGAAGAGAGGACAGGCTTAATGAAGCTTTCTTT 14 TRBV2 TRBD1 NA TRBJ1-1
CSVGGQGGETQYF TGCAGCGTTGGGGGACAGGGGGGAGAGACCCAGTACTTC 13 TRBV29-1 TRBD1 NA TRBJ2-5
CASSADMDEVGYNEQFF TGTGCCAGCAGCGCCGATATGGACGAAGTTGGCTACAATGAGCAGTTCTTC 17 TRBV9 NA NA TRBJ2-1
CASSMRDITQPQHF TGTGCCAGCAGCATGCGGGACATCACACAGCCCCAGCATTTT 14 TRBV5-4 NA NA TRBJ1-5
CASSQDTGAGNTIYF TGCGCCAGCAGCCAGGATACAGGGGCTGGAAACACCATATATTTT 15 TRBV4-3 TRBD1 many TRBJ1-3
CASIRDTRNLQQFF TGTGCCAGCATACGGGACACCAGGAACCTTCAGCAGTTCTTC 14 TRBV6-1 NA NA TRBJ2-1
CAISDGGRNEQFF TGTGCCATCAGTGACGGGGGCAGGAATGAGCAGTTCTTC 13 TRBV10-3 NA NA TRBJ2-1
CASGPGGRTEAFF TGTGCCAGCGGTCCAGGGGGACGGACTGAAGCTTTCTTT 13 TRBV12-3/TRBV12-4 TRBD1 few TRBJ1-1
CAGARSGSEQYF TGTGCCGGGGCGAGGTCCGGCAGCGAGCAGTACTTC 12 TRBV10-3 NA NA TRBJ2-7
CASSLRFDSPLHF TGTGCCAGCAGCTTAAGGTTTGATTCACCCCTCCACTTT 13 TRBV7-3 NA NA TRBJ1-6